The T cell receptor (beta chain) under discussion was sequenced for a study of T cell responses to AZD1222 COVID-19 vaccine. Broader study findings: Donors were largely white British and mainly female; clonal diversity was possibly underestimated. All repertoire sampling was performed exclusively after the peak T cell response.

This clone was counted only a few times. What it binds is unknown. The table came from immunoSEQ multiplex PCR; TCRdb's copy has only in-frame clones and leaves some out. The table has around 94,000 clones, approximately 88% seen once. With V trimmed by 3 bases and J by 4 bases, 4 bases remained unmatched. Germline V gene data show CDR1 as SQVTM and CDR2 as ANQGSEA. CDR3 length: 14 amino acids. This sample comprised peripheral blood, obtained on day 0 of AZD1222 vaccination. V is TRBV29-1 and J is TRBJ1-3, with TRBD1 matching over 9 bases. This clonotype was sampled from an adult in good health. CDR3 sequence: CSVDDRGSGNTIYF. CDR3 sequence (DNA): TGCAGCGTTGACGACAGGGGGTCAGGAAACACCATATATTTT.